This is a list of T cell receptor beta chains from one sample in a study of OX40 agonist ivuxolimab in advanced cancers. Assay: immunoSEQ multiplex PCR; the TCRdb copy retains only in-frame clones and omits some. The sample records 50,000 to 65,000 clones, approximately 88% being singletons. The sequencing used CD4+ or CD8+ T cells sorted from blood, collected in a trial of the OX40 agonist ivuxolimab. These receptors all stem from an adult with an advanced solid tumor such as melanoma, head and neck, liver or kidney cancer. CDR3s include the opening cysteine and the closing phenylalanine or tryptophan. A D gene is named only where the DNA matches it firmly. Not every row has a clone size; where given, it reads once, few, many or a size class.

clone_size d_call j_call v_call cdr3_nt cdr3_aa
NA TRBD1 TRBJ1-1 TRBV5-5 TGTGCCAGCAGCTTGGGCCGGGCAGGGGGTACTGAAGCTTTCTTT CASSLGRAGGTEAFF
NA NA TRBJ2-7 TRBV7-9 TGTGCCAGCAGCTTAGTTTCGTCGGCCGAGCAGTACTTC CASSLVSSAEQYF
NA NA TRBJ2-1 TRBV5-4 TGTGCCAGCAGACAAAACCTGGGTTCGTACAATGAGCAGTTCTTC CASRQNLGSYNEQFF
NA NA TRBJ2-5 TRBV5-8 TGTGCCAGCAGCTTGGGTCGTCAATCCCCCCGAGAGACCCAGTACTTC CASSLGRQSPRETQYF
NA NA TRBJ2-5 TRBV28 TGTGCCAGCGCCCCCGGGGTAACGGAGACCCAGTACTTC CASAPGVTETQYF
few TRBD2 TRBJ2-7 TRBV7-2 TGTGCCAGCAGGGCTAGCGGGGGGTCCTACGAGCAGTACTTC CASRASGGSYEQYF
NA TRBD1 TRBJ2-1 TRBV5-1 TGCGCCAGCAGCATAGGACAGGGGTACAATGAGCAGTTCTTC CASSIGQGYNEQFF
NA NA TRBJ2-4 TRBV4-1 TGCGCCAGCAGCCAAGAATTTCAGGGTCCTAGAAACATTCAGTACTTC CASSQEFQGPRNIQYF
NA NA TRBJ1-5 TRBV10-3 TGTGCCATCAGTGAGGGAAGCAACCCCGGAATTTCCCAGCATTTT CAISEGSNPGISQHF
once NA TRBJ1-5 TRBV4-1 TGCGCCAGCAGCCAAGATGAGGTTGGGCAGCCCCAGCATTTT CASSQDEVGQPQHF
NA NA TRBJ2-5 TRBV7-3 TGTGCCAGCAGCCCCAAACGCGGTTTGGGAGAGACCCAGTACTTC CASSPKRGLGETQYF
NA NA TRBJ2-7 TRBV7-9 TGTGCCAGCATCGGGGTCTCAAGGTCTCGTAGAATCTACGAGCAGTACTTC CASIGVSRSRRIYEQYF
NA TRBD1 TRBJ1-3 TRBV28 TGTGCCAGCAGTCCAACGACAGGGGCTGGAAACACCATATATTTT CASSPTTGAGNTIYF
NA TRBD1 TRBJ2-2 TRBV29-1 TGCAGCGTTGGACCCGGGACAGGGGGCACCGGGGAGCTGTTTTTT CSVGPGTGGTGELFF
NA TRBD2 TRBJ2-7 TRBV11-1 TGTGCCAGCAGCTTGGGCGGGAGGGCCAACGAGCAGTACTTC CASSLGGRANEQYF
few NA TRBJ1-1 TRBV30 TGTGCCTGGAGTCGGCAGGAGAACACTGAAGCTTTCTTT CAWSRQENTEAFF
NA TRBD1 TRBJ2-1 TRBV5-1 TGCGCCAGCAGCTTGTGGGACAGGGGGCCACCTGAGCAGTTCTTC CASSLWDRGPPEQFF
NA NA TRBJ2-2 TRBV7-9 TGTGCCAGCAGGTTGACACGAAATGCAAACGGGGAGCTGTTTTTT CASRLTRNANGELFF
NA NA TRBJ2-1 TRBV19 TGTGCCAGTAGTGTGCAGGGGAGTTTTTGGTACAATGAGCAGTTCTTC CASSVQGSFWYNEQFF
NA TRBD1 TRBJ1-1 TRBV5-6 TGTGCCAGCAGCGATGCACGGACAGGGGCTACCACTGAAGCTTTCTTT CASSDARTGATTEAFF
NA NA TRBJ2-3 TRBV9 TGTGCCAGCAGCGTAGGACCGGGTTTAGGCACAGATACGCAGTATTTT CASSVGPGLGTDTQYF
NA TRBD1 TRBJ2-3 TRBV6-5 TGTGCCAGCAGTATCTGGAACAGGGGTCCAGATACGCAGTATTTT CASSIWNRGPDTQYF
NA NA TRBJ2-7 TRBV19 TGTGCCAGTAGTATCGGCAGAATCTACGAGCAGTACTTC CASSIGRIYEQYF
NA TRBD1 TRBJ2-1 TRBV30 TGTGCCTGGAGCCGGGACAGGGTGGGCGATGAGCAGTTCTTC CAWSRDRVGDEQFF
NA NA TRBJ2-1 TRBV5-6 TGTGCCAGCAGCCCCATTAATCGTGAGCAGTTCTTC CASSPINREQFF
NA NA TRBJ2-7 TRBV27 TGTGCCAGCAGTTTCCGAGGACACATCTACGAGCAGTACTTC CASSFRGHIYEQYF
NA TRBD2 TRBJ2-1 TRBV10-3 TGTGCCATCAGGACCGGGACTAGCGGGGGCCCCTACAATGAGCAGTTCTTC CAIRTGTSGGPYNEQFF
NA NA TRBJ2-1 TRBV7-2 TGTGCCAGCAGCTTAGCGCTGGGAGCAGGGGAGCAGTTCTTC CASSLALGAGEQFF
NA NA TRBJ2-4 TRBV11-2 TGTGCCAGCTCCCTAGCCAAAAACATTCAGTACTTC CASSLAKNIQYF
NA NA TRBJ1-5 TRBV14 TGTGCCAGCAGCCTGGGACGGGGTCAGCCCCAGCATTTT CASSLGRGQPQHF
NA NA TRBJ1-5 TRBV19 TGTGCCAGTAGGAGAGGGGTTACGAGCAATCAGCCCCAGCATTTT CASRRGVTSNQPQHF
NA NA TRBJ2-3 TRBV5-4 TGTGCCAGCAGCAGGGAGTCCACAGATACGCAGTATTTT CASSRESTDTQYF
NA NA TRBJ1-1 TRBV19 TGTGCCAGTAGCCAGACAGTGAACACTGAAGCTTTCTTT CASSQTVNTEAFF